The subject of this entry is one T cell receptor (beta chain). The antigen remains undetermined. This record belongs to a study of graft-versus-host responses after intestinal transplantation. General study findings and limits: Researchers found peak circulating GvH clone levels linked to early post-transplant HvG declines.

Libraries were prepared by immunoSEQ multiplex PCR; TCRdb keeps only in-frame clonotypes and omits some of them. The data hold nearly 110,000 clones, with approximately 86% observed a single time. Sample: unstimulated CD4+ T cells sorted from spleen or lymph node cells, taken before transplant. The TCR originated in a human donor who was the organ donor for an intestinal transplant.

Here the CDR3 reads CSTGHPGETQYF. The CDR3 DNA reads as TGCAGCACCGGACACCCTGGGGAGACCCAGTACTTC. The chain joins TRBV29-1 to TRBJ2-5, with D maybe TRBD1 (5 bases). The CDR3 runs to 12 residues. V lost 8 bases and J 5 bases, leaving 15 bases between the germline ends. CDR1 and CDR2 from the germline V gene are SQVTM and ANQGSEA.